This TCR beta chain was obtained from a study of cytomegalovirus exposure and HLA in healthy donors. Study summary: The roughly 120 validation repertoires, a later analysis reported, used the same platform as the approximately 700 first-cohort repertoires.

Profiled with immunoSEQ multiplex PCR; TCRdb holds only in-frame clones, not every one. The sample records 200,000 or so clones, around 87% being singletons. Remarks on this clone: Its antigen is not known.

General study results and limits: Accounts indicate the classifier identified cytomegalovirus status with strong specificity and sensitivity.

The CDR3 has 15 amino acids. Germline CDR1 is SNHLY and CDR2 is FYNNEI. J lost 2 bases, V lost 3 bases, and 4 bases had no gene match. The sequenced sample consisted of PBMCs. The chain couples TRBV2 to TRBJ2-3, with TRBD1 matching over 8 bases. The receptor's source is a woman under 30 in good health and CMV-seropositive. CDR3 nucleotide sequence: TGTGCCAGCAGTGACCAGGGGGCCATCACAGATACGCAGTATTTT. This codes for CASSDQGAITDTQYF.